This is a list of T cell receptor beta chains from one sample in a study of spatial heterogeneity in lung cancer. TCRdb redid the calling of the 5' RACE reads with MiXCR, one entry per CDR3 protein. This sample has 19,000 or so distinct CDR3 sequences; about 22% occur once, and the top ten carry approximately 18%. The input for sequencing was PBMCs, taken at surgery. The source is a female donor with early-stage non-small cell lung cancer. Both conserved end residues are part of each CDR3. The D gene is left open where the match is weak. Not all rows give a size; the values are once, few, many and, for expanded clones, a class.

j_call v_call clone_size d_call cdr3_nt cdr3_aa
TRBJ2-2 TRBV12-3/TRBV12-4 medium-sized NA TGTGCCAGCAGTTTTTTAGGGAACACCGGGGAGCTGTTTTTT CASSFLGNTGELFF
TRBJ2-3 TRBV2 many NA TGTGCCAGCAGTGCCCAGGGTGGCGGGGATACGCAGTATTTT CASSAQGGGDTQYF
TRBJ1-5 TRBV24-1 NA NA TGTGCCACCAGTGAATTGCGGGCTAGTCAGCCCCAGCATTTT CATSELRASQPQHF
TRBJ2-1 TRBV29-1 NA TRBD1 TGCAGCGTTGAAGCTAACAGGGGGCTGCATGAGCAGTTCTTC CSVEANRGLHEQFF
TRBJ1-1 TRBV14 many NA TGTGCCAGCAGCCAAGTACCGGGGGCTGAAGTTTTCTTT CASSQVPGAEVFF
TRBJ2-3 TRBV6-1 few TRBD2 TGTGCCAGCAGTGAAGCGTCTAGCGGGGGTAACACAGATACGCAGTATTTT CASSEASSGGNTDTQYF
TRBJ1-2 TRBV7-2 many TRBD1 TGTGCCAGCAGAGAGGCCGGGACAGGGGACAATTATGGCTACACCTTC CASREAGTGDNYGYTF
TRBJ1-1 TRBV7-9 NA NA TGTGCCAGCAGCTTTCTGGGGACTGAAGCTTTCTTT CASSFLGTEAFF
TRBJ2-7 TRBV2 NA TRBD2 TGTGCCAGCAGTAAAATGGGACCCGGGAGGGGCGAGCAGTACTTC CASSKMGPGRGEQYF
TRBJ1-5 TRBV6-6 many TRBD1 TGTGCCAGCAGTTGGGGACAGGGGGCAGGTCAGCCCCAGCATTTT CASSWGQGAGQPQHF
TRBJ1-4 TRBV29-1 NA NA TGCAGTGCCGGCGCTCGTGAAAAACTGTTTTTT CSAGAREKLFF
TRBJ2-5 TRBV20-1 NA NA TGCAGTGCTCTACCCGGGACCACTCTCGCGTACCAAGAGACCCAGTACTTC CSALPGTTLAYQETQYF
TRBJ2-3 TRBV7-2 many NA TGTGCCAGCAGCTTTCGGGGGGCTATAGATACGCAGTATTTT CASSFRGAIDTQYF
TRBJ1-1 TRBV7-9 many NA TGTGCCAGCAGCTTAGCGAGACAGGCTGAAGCTTTCTTT CASSLARQAEAFF
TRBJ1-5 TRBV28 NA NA TGTGCCAGCAGTCTCCCTGTTAGTTATAGCAATCAGCCCCAGCATTTT CASSLPVSYSNQPQHF
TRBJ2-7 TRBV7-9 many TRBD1 TGTGCCAGCAGCTCCGGGACAGGGGGCGAAGAGCAGTACTTC CASSSGTGGEEQYF
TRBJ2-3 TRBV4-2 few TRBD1 TGTGCCAGCAGCAGACAGACAGGGGCAGATACGCAGTATTTT CASSRQTGADTQYF
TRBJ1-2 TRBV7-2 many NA TGTGCCAGCAGCTCTTGGACAGACTTAGACTATGGCTACACCTTC CASSSWTDLDYGYTF
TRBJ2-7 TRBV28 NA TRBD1 TGTGCCAGCAGTCCCTCGGACAGGGTTGGGGAGCAGTACTTC CASSPSDRVGEQYF
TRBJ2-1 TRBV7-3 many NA TGTGCCAGCAGCTTAACCCCGAACAATGAGCAGTTCTTC CASSLTPNNEQFF
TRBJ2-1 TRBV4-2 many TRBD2 TGTGCCAGCAGCCAAGTGGCGGGAGGGGCGGTCAGTGAGCAGTTCTTC CASSQVAGGAVSEQFF
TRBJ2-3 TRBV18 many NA TGTGCCAGCTCTAACCCGGGCAGGGATCCAGATACGCAGTATTTT CASSNPGRDPDTQYF
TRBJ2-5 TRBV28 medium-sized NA TGTGCCAGCACTTTTCCTGATGGAGAGACCCAGTACTTC CASTFPDGETQYF
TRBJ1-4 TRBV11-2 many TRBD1 TGTGCCAGCAGCCCCGACCGGACAGGTGAAAAACTGTTTTTT CASSPDRTGEKLFF
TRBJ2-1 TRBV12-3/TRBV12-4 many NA TGTGCCAGCGGTAATAGTAACGAGCAGTTCTTC CASGNSNEQFF
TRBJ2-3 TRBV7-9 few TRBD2 TGTGCCAGCAGCTTTTGGGCTAGCGGGAGCTCAGATACGCAGTATTTT CASSFWASGSSDTQYF
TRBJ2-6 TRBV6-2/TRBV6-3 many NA TGTGCCAGCAGTTACCCACTCGGTACGGGGGCCAACGTCCTGACTTTC CASSYPLGTGANVLTF
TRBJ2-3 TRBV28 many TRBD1 TGTGCCAGCTTGGAAGGGGGCCGAGGTACGCAGTATTTT CASLEGGRGTQYF
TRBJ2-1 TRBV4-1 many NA TGCGCCAGCAGCCAACTGGGATCTTTGATTTTTCGCAATGAGCAGTTCTTC CASSQLGSLIFRNEQFF
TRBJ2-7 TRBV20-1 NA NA TGCAGTGCTAGGATATATCCAAAGTACGAGCAGTACTTC CSARIYPKYEQYF
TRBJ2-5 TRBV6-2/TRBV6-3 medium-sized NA TGTGCCAGCAGTTACGAGGGAGTAGGCCAAGAGACCCAGTACTTC CASSYEGVGQETQYF
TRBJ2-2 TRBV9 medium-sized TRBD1 TGTGCCAGCAGCCCACCTCCTTACAGGGGTGGTACCGGGGAGCTGTTTTTT CASSPPPYRGGTGELFF
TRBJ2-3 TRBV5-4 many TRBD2 TGTGCCAGCAGCTTCACGAATAGCGGGAGAGCTGATACGCAGTATTTT CASSFTNSGRADTQYF
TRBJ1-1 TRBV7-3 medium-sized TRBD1 TGTGCCAGCAGCTTGGGACAGGGGAACACTGAAGCTTTCTTT CASSLGQGNTEAFF
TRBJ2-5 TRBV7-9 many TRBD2 TGTGCCAGTAGTAGCGGGAGAGGGTACCAAGAGACCCAGTACTTC CASSSGRGYQETQYF
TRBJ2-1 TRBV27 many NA TGTGCCAGTGGAGGACTAACTCCGGGGGACAATGAGCAGTTCTTC CASGGLTPGDNEQFF
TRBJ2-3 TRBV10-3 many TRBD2 TGTGCCATCAGAGTAGCGGGGAACACAGATACGCAGTATTTT CAIRVAGNTDTQYF
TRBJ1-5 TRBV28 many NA TGTGCCAGCAGTTTATTAGCAGGGAGCAATCAGCCCCAGCATTTT CASSLLAGSNQPQHF
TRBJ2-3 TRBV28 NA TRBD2 TGTGCCAGCAGTCAAACCCTTTGGAGGCGGGGGTTTCGACGTAGTGGTACGCAGTATTTT CASSQTLWRRGFRRSGTQYF
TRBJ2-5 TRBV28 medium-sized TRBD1 TGTGCCAGCAGTTTGGCGGGGACAGGGGGCGAAGAGACCCAGTACTTC CASSLAGTGGEETQYF
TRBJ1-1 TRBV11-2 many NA TGTGCCAGCAGCTCCAAAATTGGAACTGAAGCTTTCTTT CASSSKIGTEAFF
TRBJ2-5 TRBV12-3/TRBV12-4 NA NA TGTGCCAGCAGTACGAGCGAGACCCAGTACTTC CASSTSETQYF
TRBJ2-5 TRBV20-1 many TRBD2 TGCAGTGCCGGGACTAGCGCCCAAGAGACCCAGTACTTC CSAGTSAQETQYF
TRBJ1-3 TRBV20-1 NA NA TGCAGTGCAGGGGGGTCATGGAACACCATATATTTT CSAGGSWNTIYF
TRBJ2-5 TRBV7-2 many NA TGTGCCAGCAGCCCCGAGGACCGCGGGCAGTACTTC CASSPEDRGQYF
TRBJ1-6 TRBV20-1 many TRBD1 TGCAGTGCTACAACCGGGACAGGGGGCACTTCACCCCTCCACTTT CSATTGTGGTSPLHF
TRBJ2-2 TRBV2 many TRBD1 TGTGCCAGCAGTGAAGCAGGGACAGGGTATACCGGGGAGCTGTTTTTT CASSEAGTGYTGELFF
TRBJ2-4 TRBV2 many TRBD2 TGTGCCAGCAAGGCGGGAGGGCTAGCCAAAAACATTCAGTACTTC CASKAGGLAKNIQYF
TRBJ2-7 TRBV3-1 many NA TGTGCCAGCAGCCAAGGTATAGCGGTCTACGAGCAGTACTTC CASSQGIAVYEQYF
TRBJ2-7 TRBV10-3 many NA TGTGCCATCAGTGAGTCGGGGCTTCATAGCGCCTACGAGCAGTACTTC CAISESGLHSAYEQYF
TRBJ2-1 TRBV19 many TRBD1 TGTGCCAGTAGTTTGACAGGGACAGGATCTAGCTCCTACAATGAGCAGTTCTTC CASSLTGTGSSSYNEQFF
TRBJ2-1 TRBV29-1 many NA TGCAGCGTTGATCAGGCGCAGGATTACAATGAGCAGTTCTTC CSVDQAQDYNEQFF
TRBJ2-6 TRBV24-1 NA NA TGTGCCACCAGTGATTTGCCAGGCTCTGGGGCCAACGTCCTGACTTTC CATSDLPGSGANVLTF
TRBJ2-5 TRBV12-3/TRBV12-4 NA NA TGTGCCAGCAGGTCGCGGGGGCCACAAGAGACCCAGTACTTC CASRSRGPQETQYF